The clone carrying this T cell receptor (beta chain) occurred once. V was cut by 6 bases and J by 4 bases, with 19 bases left in between. Per germline, CDR1 MNHNY and CDR2 SVGAGI (reference sequence). CDR3 size: 15 residues. The sample is drawn from a study of blood T cell repertoires in COVID-19. Study-level background: Specimens from acute and convalescent COVID-19 originated in the United States, Italy and Spain. PBMCs, B-cell-depleted T cells, or T cells provided the cDNA or gDNA that made up the material.

Per the authors' pipeline: Amplification of reference gene primers provided the estimated nucleated cell counts. TCRdb's table, derived via immunoSEQ multiplex PCR, lists solely in-frame clones and lacks some. V, J and clone size are taken as reported in that table, and D and trimming were inferred from the DNA itself. This sample yields tens of thousands of clones, of which about 70% are seen a single time; about 9.1% belongs to the top ten. V usage is TRBV6-6 and J usage is TRBJ2-7, with a possible D match to TRBD2 (6 bases). What was sequenced was peripheral blood. The TCR was taken from a woman in her seventies with acute or convalescent COVID-19. In nucleotides, the CDR3 is TGTGCCAGCAGCCCGAATGGTCTAGCGACTTACGAGCAGTACTTC. This encodes CASSPNGLATYEQYF.